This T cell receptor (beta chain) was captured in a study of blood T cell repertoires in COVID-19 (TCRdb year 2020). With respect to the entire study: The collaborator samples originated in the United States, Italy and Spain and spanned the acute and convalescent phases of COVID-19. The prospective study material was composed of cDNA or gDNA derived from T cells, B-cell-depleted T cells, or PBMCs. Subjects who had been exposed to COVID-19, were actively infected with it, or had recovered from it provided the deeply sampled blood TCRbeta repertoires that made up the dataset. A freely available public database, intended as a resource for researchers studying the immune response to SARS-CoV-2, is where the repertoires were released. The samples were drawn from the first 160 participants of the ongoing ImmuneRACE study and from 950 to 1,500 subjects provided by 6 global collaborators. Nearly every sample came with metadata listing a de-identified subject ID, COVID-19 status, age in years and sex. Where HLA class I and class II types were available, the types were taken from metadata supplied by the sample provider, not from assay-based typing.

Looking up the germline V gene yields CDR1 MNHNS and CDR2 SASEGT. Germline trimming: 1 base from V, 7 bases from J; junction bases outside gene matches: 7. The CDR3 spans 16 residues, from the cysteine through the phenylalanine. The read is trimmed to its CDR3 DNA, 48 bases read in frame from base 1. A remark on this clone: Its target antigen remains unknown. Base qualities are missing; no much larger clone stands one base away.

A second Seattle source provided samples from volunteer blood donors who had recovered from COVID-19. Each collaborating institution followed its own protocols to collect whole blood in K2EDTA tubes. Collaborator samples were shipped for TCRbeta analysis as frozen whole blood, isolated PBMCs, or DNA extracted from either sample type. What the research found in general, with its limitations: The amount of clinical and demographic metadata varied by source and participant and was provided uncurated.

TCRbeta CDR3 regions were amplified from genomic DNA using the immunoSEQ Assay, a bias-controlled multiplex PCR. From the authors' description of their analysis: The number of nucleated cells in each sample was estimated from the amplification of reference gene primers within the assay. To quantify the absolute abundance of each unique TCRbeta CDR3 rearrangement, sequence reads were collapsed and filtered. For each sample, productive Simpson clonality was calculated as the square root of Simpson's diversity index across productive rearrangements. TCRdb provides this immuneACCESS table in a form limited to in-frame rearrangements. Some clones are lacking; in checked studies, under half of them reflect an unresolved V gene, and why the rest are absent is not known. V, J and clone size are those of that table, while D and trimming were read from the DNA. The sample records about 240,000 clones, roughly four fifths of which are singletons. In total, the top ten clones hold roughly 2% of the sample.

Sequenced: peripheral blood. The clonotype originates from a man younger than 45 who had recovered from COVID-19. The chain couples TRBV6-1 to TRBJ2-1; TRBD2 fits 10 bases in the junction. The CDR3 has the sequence CASSEGSSGGGNEQFF. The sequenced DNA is TGTGCCAGCAGTGAAGGCTCTAGCGGGGGAGGAAATGAGCAGTTCTTC.